This T cell receptor (beta chain) appears in the sequencing data of a study of T cells after yellow fever vaccination. General study points: A faster peak, day 5 versus 15, was reached by the weaker secondary response.

UMIs were added to TCR cDNA along with a universal primer site when it was made by 5'RACE template switching. TCRdb re-derived calls from the 5' RACE reads in MiXCR, one entry per CDR3 protein. The sample lists approximately 110,000 distinct CDR3 sequences, 7% to 8.5% occurring once. This clonotype has just a few counts. Its cognate antigen is unknown. V was trimmed by 8 bases and J by 3 bases, leaving 14 bases between them. Germline assignment: CDR1 LNHDA and CDR2 SQIVND (reference sequence). The CDR3 covers 13 residues. The specimen was CD8+ T cells sorted from PBMCs, collected 45 days after the yellow fever booster vaccination. The chain couples TRBV19 to TRBJ2-7; D is possibly TRBD2 (6 bases). The clonotype originates from a man younger than 40 who received the YFV17D yellow fever vaccine. DNA of the CDR3: TGTGCCAGTGGTCCGGGAGAGGTCTACGAGCAGTACTTC. It codes for CASGPGEVYEQYF.